Listed below are T cell receptor beta chains from one sample, sequenced in a study of Ad26.COV2.S vaccination and SARS-CoV-2 variants. Produced via immunoSEQ multiplex PCR; TCRdb's table is partial and in-frame only. This table has about 370,000 clones, approximately 86% appearing once. This specimen consisted of peripheral blood, obtained in a trial of Ad26.COV2.S vaccine versus placebo. The receptors originated from a person between 18 and 60 years old who received the Ad26.COV2.S COVID-19 vaccine or a placebo. The CDR3 runs from the conserved cysteine through the conserved F or W. D genes are given only for firm matches. Part of the rows lack a size; the others show once, few, many or a class for expanded clones.

d_call clone_size j_call v_call cdr3_nt cdr3_aa
. . TRBJ2-1 TRBV5-4 TGTGCCAGCAGCTCAGATACCCGGGCCCAGAGGGAACAGTTCTTC CASSSDTRAQREQFF
. . TRBJ2-5 TRBV15 TGTGCCACCAGCAGAGATACCGGTAGACAAGAGACCCAGTACTTC CATSRDTGRQETQYF
. . TRBJ1-6 TRBV27 TGTGCCAGCAGATCACAAGGACCCCTCCACTTT CASRSQGPLHF
TRBD1 . TRBJ1-2 TRBV9 TGTGCCAGCAGCGCCCCGGGACAGGGTGGCTATGGCTACACCTTC CASSAPGQGGYGYTF
TRBD2 . TRBJ2-7 TRBV11-2 TGTGCCAGCAGCTTAGACCGGGGGGACTACGAGCAGTACTTC CASSLDRGDYEQYF
. once TRBJ1-1 TRBV19 TGTGCCAGTAGTATCGGGACGCTTGGGGAAGCTTTCTTT CASSIGTLGEAFF
. . TRBJ1-1 TRBV5-1 TGCGCCAGCAGCCTTGAGGGATGGAACACTGAAGCTTTCTTT CASSLEGWNTEAFF
. . TRBJ1-6 TRBV12-3/TRBV12-4 TGTGCCAGCAGTCCCGTCCGGGTTTCACCCCTCCACTTT CASSPVRVSPLHF
TRBD1 . TRBJ2-7 TRBV7-2 TGTGCCAGCAGCCCCGAATGGACAGGCTACGAGCAGTACTTC CASSPEWTGYEQYF
. . TRBJ2-1 TRBV18 TGTGCCAGCTCACCACCAGTTTACAATGAGCAGTTCTTC CASSPPVYNEQFF
. . TRBJ1-1 TRBV6-5 TGTGCCAGCAGTAGAAACACTGAAGCTTTCTTT CASSRNTEAFF
. . TRBJ1-6 TRBV5-6 TGTGCCAGCAGCTTGGCCGCGGGGAGCTCCTATAATTCACCCCTCCACTTT CASSLAAGSSYNSPLHF
. . TRBJ2-4 TRBV12-3/TRBV12-4 TGTGCCAGCAAACGGACAGAAAACATTCAGTACTTC CASKRTENIQYF
. . TRBJ1-2 TRBV5-6 TGTGCCAGCAGCTTGGAGGGGGGCTATGGCTACACCTTC CASSLEGGYGYTF
TRBD1 . TRBJ1-1 TRBV2 TGTGCCAGCGCCACCGGGACAGTGAACACTGAAGCTTTCTTT CASATGTVNTEAFF
. . TRBJ2-7 TRBV27 TGTGCCAGCAGTTACCGGGCGGACTCCTACGAGCAGTACTTC CASSYRADSYEQYF
. . TRBJ2-7 TRBV20-1 TGCAGTGCTAGGGGGACCCACGAGCAGTACTTC CSARGTHEQYF
. . TRBJ2-7 TRBV24-1 TGTGCCACCAGTGACCCCTCCCGGACTTACGAGCAGTACTTC CATSDPSRTYEQYF
. . TRBJ1-1 TRBV19 TGTGCCTCCCGCCGGGACGGTTACTCTATGAACACTGAAGCTTTCTTT CASRRDGYSMNTEAFF
TRBD2 . TRBJ2-1 TRBV19 TGTGCCAGTAGTAAGGGCGGGGGGGCTAGCAATGAGCAGTTCTTC CASSKGGGASNEQFF
TRBD2 . TRBJ2-1 TRBV27 TGTGCCAGCAGTTTATCGAGGAGCGGGGGGGCCGATGAGCAGTTCTTC CASSLSRSGGADEQFF
. . TRBJ1-3 TRBV4-1 TGCGCCAGCAGCCGAACGGCTGGAAACACCATATATTTT CASSRTAGNTIYF
TRBD1 . TRBJ2-7 TRBV10-2 TGCGCCAGCAGTCTAGACAGGGGCGAGCAGTACTTC CASSLDRGEQYF
. once TRBJ1-4 TRBV11-2 TGTGCCAGCAGCTTAGTACCGGGCCTAAATGAAAAACTGTTTTTT CASSLVPGLNEKLFF
. many TRBJ1-5 TRBV2 TGTGCCAGCGGCCAGAGGCAGATTAATCAGCCCCAGCATTTT CASGQRQINQPQHF
TRBD2 once TRBJ2-1 TRBV15 TGTGCCACCAGCAGAGATTTGTTGACAGGGACTAGCGGTAATGAGCAGTTCTTC CATSRDLLTGTSGNEQFF
. . TRBJ2-3 TRBV24-1 TGTGCCACCAGCGACCCCACCACAGGGGAGGCAGATACGCAGTATTTT CATSDPTTGEADTQYF
. . TRBJ1-5 TRBV7-8 TGTGCCAGCAGCTTAGAACCCGGGGGTTATGATCAGCCCCAGCATTTT CASSLEPGGYDQPQHF
. . TRBJ1-5 TRBV24-1 TGTGCCACCAGTGATGGGGGTCAGCCCCAGCATTTT CATSDGGQPQHF
. . TRBJ1-1 TRBV7-8 TGTGCCAGCAGCTCTCACAGGGTTCTAAGTGAAGCTTTCTTT CASSSHRVLSEAFF
. . TRBJ1-5 TRBV6-1 TGTGCCAGCAGTGACACTCGGGACCGCTATCAGCCCCAGCATTTT CASSDTRDRYQPQHF